Each of the 23 T cell receptor beta chains below was sequenced from the same sample in a study of blood T cell repertoires in COVID-19. Method: immunoSEQ multiplex PCR; TCRdb's copy keeps in-frame clones and lacks some. The sample has roughly 230,000 clones, approximately 85% seen once. Sequencing input: peripheral blood. All receptors derive from a man aged 50-59 years with COVID-19, enrolled during active disease.

The J gene is TRBJ2-5, the V gene TRBV4-1, with D possibly TRBD1 on 5 matching bases. Trimming left V 2 bases short and J 3 bases short, with 10 bases between. The CDR3 consists of 14 residues. Germline CDR1 MGHRA, CDR2 YSYEKL. The CDR3 nucleotides are TGCGCCAGCAGCCAACCGACAGACAAAGAGACCCAGTACTTC. Amino acids: CASSQPTDKETQYF.

The V gene is TRBV9, the J gene TRBJ1-2; 8 nucleotides match TRBD1. CDR1 SGDLS and CDR2 YYNGEE come from the germline V gene. The CDR3 is made up of 18 amino acids. V was clipped by 3 bases and J by 0 bases; unmatched bases: 13. The CDR3 nucleotides read TGTGCCAGCAGCGGAAGACAGGGGAATCCATTATCTAACTATGGCTACACCTTC. It translates to CASSGRQGNPLSNYGYTF.

The chain uses TRBV18 and TRBJ1-1; 9 positions agree with TRBD1. The CDR3 has 15 amino acids. V lost 6 bases, J lost 3 bases, and 8 bases stayed unmatched. Germline V gives CDR1 KGHSH, CDR2 LQKENI. CDR3 in DNA: TGTGCCAGCTCGAACAACAGGGGGCCATACACTGAAGCTTTCTTT. Protein sequence: CASSNNRGPYTEAFF.

This chain links TRBV19 with TRBJ1-2, with D perhaps matching TRBD1 (5 bases). Germline CDR1 and CDR2: LNHDA and SQIVND (reference sequence). The CDR3 totals 15 residues. Trimming removed 5 bases from V and 3 bases from J, with 16 bases in between. The CDR3 sequence is CASSGGVLFYYGYTF. Written as DNA, the CDR3 is TGTGCCAGTAGTGGGGGGGTCCTGTTTTACTATGGCTACACCTTC.

CDR3 loop: CSDLGVNYGYTF. The DNA for the CDR3 is TGCAGCGACCTAGGGGTTAACTATGGCTACACCTTC. This sequence joins TRBV29-1 and TRBJ1-2, with a tentative D call TRBD1 (5 bases). The CDR3 has 12 residues. Trimming shortened V by 7 bases and J by 1 base, and 10 bases separated the two germline ends. The germline V gene encodes CDR1 SQVTM and CDR2 ANQGSEA.

A single count supports this clone. The chain uses TRBV6-5 and TRBJ1-4; D might be TRBD1 (6 bases). There are 14 residues in the CDR3. The germline V and J ends were trimmed by 8 bases and 8 bases, with 18 bases remaining between them. From germline, CDR1 is MNHEY and CDR2 SVGAGI. The CDR3 region is CASSPAGAGEKLFF. CDR3 nucleotides: TGTGCCAGCTCCCCTGCGGGGGCAGGGGAAAAACTGTTTTTT.

This chain uses TRBV18 with TRBJ2-3; D is perhaps TRBD1 (6 bases). This CDR3 contains 16 residues. Trimming pared 0 bases from V and 1 base from J, leaving 11 bases between. Germline assignment: CDR1 KGHSH and CDR2 LQKENI. Here the CDR3 DNA reads TGTGCCAGCTCACCACCCAGCAGGGGCCGCACAGATACGCAGTATTTT. Translating it yields CASSPPSRGRTDTQYF.

This chain connects TRBV15 to TRBJ1-1; no clear D. This CDR3 spans 13 amino acids. Germline lookup yields CDR1 LNHNV and CDR2 YYDKDF (reference sequence). V was cut by 4 bases and J by 0 bases, with 6 bases left in between. CDR3 sequence reads: CATSKSMNTEAFF. The CDR3 region has the DNA TGTGCCACCAGCAAGAGTATGAACACTGAAGCTTTCTTT.

The chain recombines TRBV18 with TRBJ1-3, with D tentatively TRBD1 (6 bases). The V end was cut by 1 base, the J end by 0 bases, with 10 bases between. Germline V lookup: CDR1 KGHSH, CDR2 LQKENI. The CDR3 consists of 16 residues. Here the CDR3 reads CASSPLDRASGNTIYF. CDR3 nucleotide sequence: TGTGCCAGCTCACCACTGGACAGAGCCTCTGGAAACACCATATATTTT.

This clone appeared once. The chain employs TRBV2 and TRBJ1-2; D remains unclear. Germline CDR1 is SNHLY and CDR2 is FYNNEI. The CDR3 is 13 amino acids. V lost 4 bases, J lost 2 bases, and 8 bases lay in between. CDR3 in DNA: TGTGCCAGCAGTGCACGCAGAAACTATGGCTACACCTTC. The encoded protein is CASSARRNYGYTF. Using reference TRBV2 and TRBJ1-2 for the parts outside the CDR3, the full variable domain is EPEVTQTPSHQVTQMGQEVILRCVPISNHLYFYWYRQILGQKVEFLVSFYNNEISEKSEIFDDQFSVERPDGSNFTLKIRSTKLEDSAMYFCASSARRNYGYTFGSGTRLTVV.

CDR3 loop: CASSEARQGSIQYF. The CDR3 DNA is TGTGCCAGCAGTGAAGCAAGACAGGGGAGCATTCAGTACTTC. This chain joins TRBV2 and TRBJ2-4, with 8 nucleotides matching TRBD1. From germline, CDR1 is SNHLY and CDR2 FYNNEI. V dropped 0 bases and J dropped 9; count of bases not matched to a gene: 4. The CDR3 totals 14 residues.

V usage is TRBV7-9 and J usage is TRBJ1-1, with 8 bases that match TRBD1. Germline assignment: CDR1 SEHNR and CDR2 FQNEAQ (reference sequence). V dropped 5 bases and J dropped 1; count of bases not matched to a gene: 6. The length of the CDR3 is 15 residues. CDR3 amino acids: CASSTTGGWNTEAFF. CDR3 sequence (DNA): TGTGCCAGCAGCACTACAGGGGGGTGGAACACTGAAGCTTTCTTT.

In DNA form, the CDR3 reads TGTGCCAGCAGCGCGGGGGGGGACAGTCGCAATTCACCCCTCCACTTT. Amino acid sequence: CASSAGGDSRNSPLHF. V usage is TRBV9 and J usage is TRBJ1-6, with 7 bases fitting TRBD1. The germline V gene encodes CDR1 SGDLS and CDR2 YYNGEE. This CDR3 is 16 amino acids long. Unmatched junction bases numbered 10, after V lost 3 bases and J lost 7 bases.

The chain joins TRBV2 to TRBJ2-1, with D perhaps matching TRBD2 (7 bases). The CDR3 is made up of 13 amino acids. Germline V gives CDR1 SNHLY, CDR2 FYNNEI. V was pared by 6 bases and J by 14 bases, with 20 bases between. The CDR3 region has the DNA TGTGCCAGCAGCCCTCCAGAAGGGGGAGGGGAGTTCTTC. Amino acid sequence: CASSPPEGGGEFF. The whole variable domain, remainder taken from reference TRBV2 and TRBJ2-1, is EPEVTQTPSHQVTQMGQEVILRCVPISNHLYFYWYRQILGQKVEFLVSFYNNEISEKSEIFDDQFSVERPDGSNFTLKIRSTKLEDSAMYFCASSPPEGGGEFFGPGTRLTVL.

The chain joins TRBV30 to TRBJ2-1, with 9 bases aligning to TRBD1. Per germline, CDR1 GTSNPN and CDR2 SVGIG (reference sequence). Trimming cost V 6 bases and J 4 bases; bases outside gene matches: 4. This CDR3 is 13 amino acids long. CDR3 loop: CACPGQGYNEQFF. The DNA for the CDR3 is TGTGCCTGTCCCGGACAGGGGTACAATGAGCAGTTCTTC.

The rearrangement joins TRBV7-2 to TRBJ2-3, with 9 bases aligning to TRBD2. The J segment lost 1 base and the V segment lost 5 bases, leaving 10 bases of the junction unmatched. The germline gives CDR1 SGHTA, CDR2 FQGNSA. The CDR3 is 17 amino acids. In nucleotides, the CDR3 is TGTGCCAGCAGCCCTTTGCGGGGGGGCCGTGGCACAGATACGCAGTATTTT. Protein sequence: CASSPLRGGRGTDTQYF. Using reference TRBV7-2 and TRBJ2-3 for the parts outside the CDR3, the full variable domain is GAGVSQSPSNKVTEKGKDVELRCDPISGHTALYWYRQSLGQGLEFLIYFQGNSAPDKSGLPSDRFSAERTGGSVSTLTIQRTQQEDSAVYLCASSPLRGGRGTDTQYFGPGTRLTVL.

CDR3 sequence reads: CASSAAGGGNQPQHF. In DNA form, the CDR3 reads TGTGCCAGCAGCGCTGCAGGGGGAGGCAATCAGCCCCAGCATTTT. The V and J genes are TRBV9 and TRBJ1-5; TRBD1 agrees at 7 bases. The CDR3 contains 15 residues. V shed 3 bases and J 2 bases; nucleotides not matched to a gene: 5. The germline gives CDR1 SGDLS, CDR2 YYNGEE.

The CDR3 DNA reads TGTGCCACCACCGTGGAGGTCTCTGGAAACACCATATATTTT. Its translation: CATTVEVSGNTIYF. The chain recombines TRBV5-4 with TRBJ1-3; D remains unclear. This CDR3 spans 14 amino acids. V gave up 9 bases and J gave up 0 bases, with 13 bases separating them. Germline lookup yields CDR1 SGHNT and CDR2 YYREEE (reference sequence).

This sequence joins TRBV4-2 and TRBJ1-3, with D perhaps matching TRBD1 (6 bases). Trimming removed 5 bases at V and 0 bases at J, with 17 bases between. CDR1 and CDR2 from the germline V gene are LGHNA and YNFKEQ. The CDR3 consists of 17 residues. CDR3 sequence (DNA): TGTGCCAGCAGCTACCCACAGGGCTTTACCTCTGGAAACACCATATATTTT. Its protein product is CASSYPQGFTSGNTIYF.

The chain is built from TRBV6-2 or TRBV6-3 and TRBJ1-5, with 8 nucleotides matching TRBD1. V gave up 5 bases and J gave up 0 bases; unmatched junction bases: 6. The CDR3 has 16 residues. Germline V gene sequence: CDR1 MNHEY, CDR2 SVGEGT. The CDR3 nucleotides read TGTGCCAGCAGTCGGGACAGGCCCTATAGCAATCAGCCCCAGCATTTT. It encodes CASSRDRPYSNQPQHF.

This chain connects TRBV19 to TRBJ2-3; TRBD1 agrees at 11 bases. This CDR3 contains 15 residues. The germline CDR1 and CDR2 sequences are LNHDA and SQIVND (reference sequence). Unmatched junction bases numbered 6, after V lost 4 bases and J lost 6 bases. In DNA form, the CDR3 reads TGTGCCAGTAGTACCGGGACAGGGGGTGGCGATACGCAGTATTTT. Amino acid sequence: CASSTGTGGGDTQYF.

This chain uses TRBV10-2 with TRBJ1-1, with D hard to call. The V and J ends lost 4 bases and 5 bases respectively, with 8 bases between them. The germline V gene encodes CDR1 WSHSY and CDR2 SAAADI. This CDR3 region has 12 residues. The chain's CDR3 is CASSVGGTEAFF. The CDR3 region has the DNA TGCGCCAGCAGTGTCGGAGGGACTGAAGCTTTCTTT.

The chain recombines TRBV9 with TRBJ2-3; 12 bases agree with TRBD1. The V gene end was trimmed by 0 bases and the J gene end by 4 bases; junction bases not matched to a gene: 6. The germline CDR1 and CDR2 sequences are SGDLS and YYNGEE. The CDR3 is 17 residues long. CDR3 in amino acids: CASSVEAGQGAPDTQYF. The CDR3 nucleotides read TGTGCCAGCAGCGTAGAAGCGGGACAGGGGGCCCCAGATACGCAGTATTTT.